The rows below give T cell receptor beta chains drawn from one sample of a study of blood T cell repertoires in COVID-19. Here immunoSEQ multiplex PCR was the method, and the copy in TCRdb shows in-frame clones only, minus some. The sample records a few hundred thousand clones, roughly four fifths being singletons. The sequenced sample was PBMCs or T cells enriched from blood (not recorded which). The source of these receptors is a man aged 35 to 55 who had recovered from COVID-19. CDR3s include the opening cysteine and the closing phenylalanine or tryptophan. The D gene is left open where the match is weak. The size field is filled for only some rows; it gives once, few, many or a size class.

V gene	J gene	clone size	D gene	CDR3 protein	CDR3 DNA
TRBV27	TRBJ2-7	.	TRBD2	CASSWAAGGQEQYF	TGTGCCAGCAGTTGGGCAGCGGGGGGGCAAGAGCAGTACTTC
TRBV3-1/TRBV3-2	TRBJ2-3	.	.	CASSPVRGTDTQYF	TGTGCCAGCAGCCCAGTGAGGGGCACAGATACGCAGTATTTT
TRBV5-6	TRBJ1-2	.	.	CASSTPGRGNYGYTF	TGTGCCAGCAGCACCCCGGGGCGGGGTAACTATGGCTACACCTTC
TRBV5-1	TRBJ1-1	.	.	CASSSGQTEEAFF	TGCGCCAGCAGCTCCGGACAGACAGAAGAAGCTTTCTTT
TRBV28	TRBJ1-1	once	TRBD1	CASSERQGVWAEAFF	TGTGCCAGCAGCGAGAGGCAGGGGGTGTGGGCTGAAGCTTTCTTT
TRBV30	TRBJ2-3	.	.	CAWTDTGTLSYTQYF	TGTGCCTGGACCGACACAGGGACCCTGTCGTATACGCAGTATTTT
TRBV18	TRBJ2-2	.	.	CASSPKPGTWNTGELFF	TGTGCCAGCTCACCAAAACCTGGGACATGGAACACCGGGGAGCTGTTTTTT
TRBV5-1	TRBJ2-1	.	TRBD2	CASSLELAGDYYNEQFF	TGCGCCAGCAGCTTGGAGCTAGCGGGAGATTACTACAATGAGCAGTTCTTC
TRBV4-2	TRBJ1-6	.	.	CASSQATDSYNSPLHF	TGTGCCAGCAGCCAAGCAACAGACTCCTATAATTCACCCCTCCACTTT
TRBV18	TRBJ1-2	.	.	CASSPPETTDSGYTF	TGTGCCAGCTCACCCCCTGAAACCACCGATAGTGGCTACACCTTC
TRBV7-2	TRBJ1-4	.	.	CASSATGHLNEKLFF	TGTGCCAGCAGCGCTACGGGACACCTTAATGAAAAACTGTTTTTT
TRBV5-1	TRBJ2-1	.	TRBD2	CASSLGASGPTSSYNEQFF	TGCGCCAGCAGCTTGGGGGCTAGCGGACCTACCAGCTCCTACAATGAGCAGTTCTTC
TRBV7-9	TRBJ1-3	.	TRBD1	CASSDSDRAHSGNTIYF	TGTGCCAGCAGCGACTCGGACAGGGCCCACTCTGGAAACACCATATATTTT
TRBV28	TRBJ2-1	.	TRBD2	CASRDYSGSPNEQFF	TGTGCCAGCAGGGATTATAGCGGGAGCCCCAATGAGCAGTTCTTC
TRBV5-1	TRBJ1-2	.	TRBD1	CASTTGGQNYGYTF	TGCGCCAGCACGACAGGGGGCCAGAACTATGGCTACACCTTC
TRBV19	TRBJ2-3	.	.	CASSMGPSPDTQYF	TGTGCCAGTAGTATGGGCCCGTCACCAGATACGCAGTATTTT
TRBV18	TRBJ2-7	.	.	CASSLSLVGVSEQYF	TGTGCCAGCTCACTCTCCTTGGTCGGGGTAAGCGAGCAGTACTTC
TRBV30	TRBJ2-6	.	.	CAWSVRGPNVLTF	TGTGCCTGGAGTGTACGAGGGCCCAACGTCCTGACTTTC
TRBV27	TRBJ1-5	.	.	CASRSTGRQPQHF	TGTGCCAGCAGATCCACAGGGCGGCAGCCCCAGCATTTT
TRBV28	TRBJ1-5	.	.	CASSSRRGGDQPQHF	TGTGCCAGCAGTTCTCGCCGGGGGGGGGATCAGCCCCAGCATTTT
TRBV6-1	TRBJ1-3	.	.	CASSEVASSGNTIYF	TGTGCCAGCAGTGAAGTGGCCAGCTCTGGAAACACCATATATTTT
TRBV28	TRBJ1-3	.	.	CASSFLTIKRGTGNTIYF	TGTGCCAGCAGTTTCCTAACCATTAAAAGGGGGACTGGAAACACCATATATTTT
TRBV4-3	TRBJ2-7	.	TRBD1	CASSQGTGTSYEQYF	TGCGCCAGCAGCCAGGGGACAGGGACGTCCTACGAGCAGTACTTC